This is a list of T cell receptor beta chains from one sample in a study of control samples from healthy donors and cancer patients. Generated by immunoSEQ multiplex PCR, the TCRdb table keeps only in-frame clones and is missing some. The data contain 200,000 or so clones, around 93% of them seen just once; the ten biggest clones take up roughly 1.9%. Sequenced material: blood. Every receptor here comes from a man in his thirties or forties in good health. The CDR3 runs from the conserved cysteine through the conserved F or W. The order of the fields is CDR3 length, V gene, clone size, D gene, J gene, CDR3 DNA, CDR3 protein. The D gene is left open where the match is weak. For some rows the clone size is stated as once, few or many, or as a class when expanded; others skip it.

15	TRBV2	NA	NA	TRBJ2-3	TGTGCCAGCAGTGACTCCAACGTAGTCACAGATACGCAGTATTTT	CASSDSNVVTDTQYF
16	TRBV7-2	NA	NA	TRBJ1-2	TGTGCCAGCAGCCCACCCCGCGGGGGGGGGATCTATGGCTACACCTTC	CASSPPRGGGIYGYTF
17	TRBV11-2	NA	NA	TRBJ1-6	TGTGCCAGCAGCTTAACTAGAGGTCGGGGGTATAATTCACCCCTCCACTTT	CASSLTRGRGYNSPLHF
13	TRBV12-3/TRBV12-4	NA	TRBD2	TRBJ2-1	TGTGCCAGCAGTTTCCCTGGCGGGGGGGTACCGTTCTTC	CASSFPGGGVPFF
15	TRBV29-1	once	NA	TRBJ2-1	TGCAGCGTCCTGACTGAGTCCCCGTGGCTGGGTGAGCAGTTCTTC	CSVLTESPWLGEQFF
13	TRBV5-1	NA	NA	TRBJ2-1	TGCGCCAGCAGCTTGATTAGGGGGAATGAGCAGTTCTTC	CASSLIRGNEQFF
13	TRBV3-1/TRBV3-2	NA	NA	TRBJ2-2	TGTGCCAGCAGCCCCGGTTGGGCCGGGGAGCTGTTTTTT	CASSPGWAGELFF
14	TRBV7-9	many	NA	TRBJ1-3	TGTGCCAGCAGACAGGAGAGCTCTGGAAACACCATATATTTT	CASRQESSGNTIYF
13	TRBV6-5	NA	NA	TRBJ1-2	TGTGCCAGCAGTCGCGAGGACCTCTATGGCTACACCTTC	CASSREDLYGYTF
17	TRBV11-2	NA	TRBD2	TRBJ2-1	TGTGCCAGCAGCTTAGTAGGGACTAGAGGGTCCTACAATGAGCAGTTCTTC	CASSLVGTRGSYNEQFF
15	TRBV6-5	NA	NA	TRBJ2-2	TGTGCCAGCAGTTACGACACCTCGAACACCGGGGAGCTGTTTTTT	CASSYDTSNTGELFF
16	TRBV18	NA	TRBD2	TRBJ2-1	TGTGCCAGCTCACTAAACCCCCTAGCGGGGGGGAATGAGCAGTTCTTC	CASSLNPLAGGNEQFF
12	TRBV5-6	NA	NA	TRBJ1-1	TGTGCCAGCAGCTTCCTGCACACTGAAGCTTTCTTT	CASSFLHTEAFF
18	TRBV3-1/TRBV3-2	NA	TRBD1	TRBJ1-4	TGTGCCAGCAGCCAAGAGGGTCAGGGGGGGGCAACTAATGAAAAACTGTTTTTT	CASSQEGQGGATNEKLFF
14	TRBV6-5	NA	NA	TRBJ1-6	TGTGCCAGCAGAGGGGGGCCCGGAGGTTCACCCCTCCACTTT	CASRGGPGGSPLHF
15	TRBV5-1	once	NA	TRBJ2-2	TGCGCCAGCAGCTTGGTCCAGGTTTCGACCGGGGAGCTGTTTTTT	CASSLVQVSTGELFF
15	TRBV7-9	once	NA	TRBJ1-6	TGTGCCAGCAGCATTACCGGGGCAGGAAATTCACCCCTCCACTTT	CASSITGAGNSPLHF
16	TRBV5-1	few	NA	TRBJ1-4	TGCGCCAGCAGCTTGGATCATAGGGGCGCGGGTGAAAAACTGTTTTTT	CASSLDHRGAGEKLFF
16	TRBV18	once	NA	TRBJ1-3	TGTGCCAGCTCTCCCGATGCGGGGACCTCTGGAAACACCATATATTTT	CASSPDAGTSGNTIYF
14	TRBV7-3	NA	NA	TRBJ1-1	TGTGCCAGCAGCTTTGGTACGGGGGACACTGAAGCTTTCTTT	CASSFGTGDTEAFF
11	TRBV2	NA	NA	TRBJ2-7	TGTGCCAGCAGCCCCATCTACGAGCAGTACTTC	CASSPIYEQYF
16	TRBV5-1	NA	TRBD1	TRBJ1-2	TGCGCCAGCAGCTCGGGCCGACAGGGGACAGACTATGGCTACACCTTC	CASSSGRQGTDYGYTF
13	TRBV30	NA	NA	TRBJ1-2	TGTGCCTGGAGCCTCGGACCCACGAGGGGCTACACCTTC	CAWSLGPTRGYTF
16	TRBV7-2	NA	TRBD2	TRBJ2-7	TGTGCCAGCAGCTTACGGGCGGGAGCAGGCTCCTACGAGCAGTACTTC	CASSLRAGAGSYEQYF
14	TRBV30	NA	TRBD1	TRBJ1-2	TGTGCCTGGAGTGGGGGGACAGGGCCCTATGGCTACACCTTC	CAWSGGTGPYGYTF
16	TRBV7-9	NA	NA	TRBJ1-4	TGTGCCAGCAGCTTAAGTCTGGGTGGGCCTAATGAAAAACTGTTTTTT	CASSLSLGGPNEKLFF
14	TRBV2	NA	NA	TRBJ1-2	TGTGCCAGCAGTGAAGAGACTTCTAACTATGGCTACACCTTC	CASSEETSNYGYTF
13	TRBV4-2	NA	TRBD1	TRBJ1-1	TGTGCCAGCAGCCAAGATCGGACAGGGGAAGCTTTCTTT	CASSQDRTGEAFF
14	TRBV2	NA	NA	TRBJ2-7	TGTGCCAGCAGAGGACAGACCCTCTACTACGAGCAGTACTTC	CASRGQTLYYEQYF
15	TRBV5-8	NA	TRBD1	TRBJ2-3	TGTGCCAGCAGCTTAGACAGGGGTTACACAGATACGCAGTATTTT	CASSLDRGYTDTQYF
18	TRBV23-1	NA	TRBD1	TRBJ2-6	TGCGCCAGCAGTCCCCCCGGGACAGCGAACTCTGGGGCCAACGTCCTGACTTTC	CASSPPGTANSGANVLTF
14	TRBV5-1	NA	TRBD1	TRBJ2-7	TGCGCCAGCAGCGCGGACAGGGTAGGCTACGAGCAGTACTTC	CASSADRVGYEQYF
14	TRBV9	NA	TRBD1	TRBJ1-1	TGTGCCAGCAGCACAACGGACAGGGACGGTGAAGCTTTCTTT	CASSTTDRDGEAFF
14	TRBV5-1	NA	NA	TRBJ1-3	TGCGCCAGCAGCCCCGACAGCGCATTAAACACCATATATTTT	CASSPDSALNTIYF
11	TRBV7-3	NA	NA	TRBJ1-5	TGTGCCAGCAGGGTCGTCGAGGCCCAGCATTTT	CASRVVEAQHF
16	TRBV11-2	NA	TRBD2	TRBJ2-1	TGTGCCAGCAGCTTAGAGGGACTAGCGGCACACAATGAGCAGTTCTTC	CASSLEGLAAHNEQFF
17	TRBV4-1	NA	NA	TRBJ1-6	TGCGCCAGCAGCCAATTGGTATCCCCCCCCCTGGATTCACCCCTCCACTTT	CASSQLVSPPLDSPLHF
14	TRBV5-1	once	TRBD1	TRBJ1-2	TGCGCCAGCAGCTTGGGGGACAGGACCTATGGCTACACCTTC	CASSLGDRTYGYTF
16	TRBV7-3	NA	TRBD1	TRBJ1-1	TGTGCCAGCAGCTTATTTGACAGGGGGCCGGACACTGAAGCTTTCTTT	CASSLFDRGPDTEAFF
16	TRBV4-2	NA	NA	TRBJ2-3	TGTGCCAGCAGCCAAGAGGGAGCCGGTGGCACAGATACGCAGTATTTT	CASSQEGAGGTDTQYF
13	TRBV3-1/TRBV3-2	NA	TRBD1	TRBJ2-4	TGTGCCAGCAGTCGTGGACAGGGCGGCATTCAGTACTTC	CASSRGQGGIQYF
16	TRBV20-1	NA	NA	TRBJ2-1	TGCAGTGCTAGTGCCCGTTCGGTGACTCGACGCAATGAGCAGTTCTTC	CSASARSVTRRNEQFF
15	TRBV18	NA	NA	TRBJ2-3	TGTGCCAGCTCACAGGGGACGGGCACCACAGATACGCAGTATTTT	CASSQGTGTTDTQYF
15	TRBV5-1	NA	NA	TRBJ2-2	TGCGCCAGCAGCGTCGGGGTGCGGGGCACCGGGGAGCTGTTTTTT	CASSVGVRGTGELFF
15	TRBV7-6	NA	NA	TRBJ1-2	TGTGCCAGCAGCCTCGAGATCGGGGTAGCCTATGGCTACACCTTC	CASSLEIGVAYGYTF
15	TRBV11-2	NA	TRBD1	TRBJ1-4	TGTGCCAGCAGCCGGGGAACAGGGGTGAATGAAAAACTGTTTTTT	CASSRGTGVNEKLFF
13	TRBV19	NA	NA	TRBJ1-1	TGTGCCAGTAGTATGGGCCAGGGGACTAAAGCTTTCTTT	CASSMGQGTKAFF
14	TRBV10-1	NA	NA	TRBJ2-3	TGCGCCAGCAGCGCCGCGTCGGTTCGGGATACGCAGTATTTT	CASSAASVRDTQYF
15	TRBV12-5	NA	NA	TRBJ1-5	TGTGCTAGTGGTTTGGCCCATGATAGCAATCAGCCCCAGCATTTT	CASGLAHDSNQPQHF
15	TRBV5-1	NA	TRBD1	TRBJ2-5	TGCGCCAGCAGCCCACGGGCAGGGGGTAGTGAGACCCAGTACTTC	CASSPRAGGSETQYF
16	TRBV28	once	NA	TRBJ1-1	TGTGCCAGCAGTTTAAACGGCCGAGTTGCGAACACTGAAGCTTTCTTT	CASSLNGRVANTEAFF
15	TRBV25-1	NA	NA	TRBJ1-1	TGTGCCAGCAGTGAATGGGGTGGAGGGAACACTGAAGCTTTCTTT	CASSEWGGGNTEAFF
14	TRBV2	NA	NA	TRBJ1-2	TGTGCCAGCAGTGAAGGGGGCGGTGTCTATGGCTACACCTTC	CASSEGGGVYGYTF
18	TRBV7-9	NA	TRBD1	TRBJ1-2	TGTGCCAGCAGCTTAGCCCGCCCCAGGGGGAATCTGCTCTATGGCTACACCTTC	CASSLARPRGNLLYGYTF
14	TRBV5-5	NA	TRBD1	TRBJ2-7	TGTGCCAGCAGCTTGGCTGTAGGGGGCCACGAGCAGTACTTC	CASSLAVGGHEQYF
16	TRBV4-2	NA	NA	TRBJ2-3	TGTGCCAGCAGCCAAGATCCGGGGGCTGGCACAGATACGCAGTATTTT	CASSQDPGAGTDTQYF
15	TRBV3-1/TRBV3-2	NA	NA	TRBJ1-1	TGTGCCAGCAGCCAAGAATCGGCAGGGGTCCCTGAAGCTTTCTTT	CASSQESAGVPEAFF
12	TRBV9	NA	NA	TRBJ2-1	TGTGCCGGCCCGATTAGCCTCCGTGAGCAGTTCTTC	CAGPISLREQFF
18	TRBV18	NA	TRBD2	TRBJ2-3	TGTGCCAGCTCACCGCTGGGACTAGCGGGGGCCCGCACAGATACGCAGTATTTT	CASSPLGLAGARTDTQYF